Listed below are T cell receptor beta chains from one sample, sequenced in a study of blood T cell repertoires in COVID-19. The assay was immunoSEQ multiplex PCR, and TCRdb's table has in-frame clones only and misses some. The sample shows about 180,000 clones, approximately 81% of them seen only once. The sequenced material came from PBMCs or T cells enriched from blood (not recorded which). Receptor source: a woman aged 40 to 55 with acute COVID-19. The CDR3 runs from the conserved cysteine through the conserved F or W. A D gene is named only where the DNA matches it firmly. Clone size, where shown, is once, few, many, or a class for clones that have expanded.

TRBV19,NA,15,TRBJ2-1,TRBD2,CASSRSGSSYNEQFF,TGTGCCAGTAGTCGTAGCGGGAGCAGTTACAATGAGCAGTTCTTC
TRBV18,NA,14,TRBJ2-2,NA,CASSLGQNTGELFF,TGTGCCAGCTCACTGGGACAGAACACCGGGGAGCTGTTTTTT
TRBV14,NA,14,TRBJ1-3,TRBD1,CASSRGTGGNTIYF,TGTGCCAGCAGTCGGGGGACAGGTGGAAACACCATATATTTT
TRBV11-3,NA,14,TRBJ2-1,NA,CASSPTSSYNEQFF,TGTGCCAGCAGCCCCACCAGCTCCTACAATGAGCAGTTCTTC
TRBV19,NA,16,TRBJ1-2,TRBD1,CASSRTGTGVDYGYTF,TGTGCCAGTAGCCGCACCGGGACAGGGGTCGACTATGGCTACACCTTC
TRBV3-1/TRBV3-2,few,15,TRBJ1-1,NA,CASREGTAWNTEAFF,TGTGCCAGCAGGGAGGGAACGGCTTGGAACACTGAAGCTTTCTTT
TRBV6-5,NA,16,TRBJ2-3,TRBD2,CASSSGTSSFTDTQYF,TGTGCCAGCAGTTCGGGGACTAGTTCCTTCACAGATACGCAGTATTTT
TRBV5-1,NA,16,TRBJ2-5,TRBD2,CASSWTSGGIQETQYF,TGCGCCAGCAGCTGGACTAGCGGAGGGATTCAAGAGACCCAGTACTTC
TRBV19,few,13,TRBJ1-2,NA,CASSILNNYGYTF,TGTGCCAGTAGTATCCTAAATAACTATGGCTACACCTTC
TRBV27,NA,15,TRBJ1-2,TRBD1,CASRSLGQRSGGYTF,TGTGCCAGCAGATCCCTGGGACAGCGGAGTGGGGGCTACACCTTC
TRBV7-8,NA,14,TRBJ1-1,TRBD1,CASSLVTGGTEAFF,TGTGCCAGCAGCTTGGTCACAGGGGGAACTGAAGCTTTCTTT